This T cell receptor beta chain was sequenced during a study of shared clonotypes between healthy human individuals. This clone was detected only a few times. The antigen is undetermined. The naive CD8 fraction comprised CD45RO-negative cells positively selected for CCR7 and excluded terminally differentiated effector memory CD45RA+ cells. Donors, without exception, were Caucasian adults residing in Nashville, Tennessee. Measured with immunoSEQ multiplex PCR; TCRdb has only the in-frame clones, and not every one. The sample yields about 2.1 million clones, about 94% seen once. Study-level points and caveats: Read depth was anticipated to influence clonotype sharing among donors. Non-shared clonotypes had lower generation probabilities than those shared by all four donors.

This CDR3 has 11 residues. Germline V gene sequence: CDR1 LNHDA, CDR2 SQIVND (reference sequence). V was pared by 7 bases and J by 8 bases, with 11 bases between. Sequenced: naive CD8+ T cells from PBMCs. The clonotype comes from a man aged 18 to 30 in good health. Some clones in this sample may be carry-over from other donors' samples. The rearrangement links TRBV19 to TRBJ1-2; maybe TRBD1 (5 bases). The CDR3 here is CASTRDYGYTF. The CDR3 coding sequence is TGTGCCAGTACCAGGGATTACGGCTACACCTTC.